A selection of T cell receptor beta chains follows, all from one sample in a study of OX40 agonist ivuxolimab in advanced cancers. Sequencing was performed with immunoSEQ multiplex PCR; in TCRdb, only in-frame clones are kept and a portion is missing. The data contain about 98,000 clones, 87% of them singletons. The sequencing here drew on CD4+ or CD8+ T cells sorted from blood, taken in a trial of the OX40 agonist ivuxolimab. These receptors were collected from an adult with an advanced solid tumor such as melanoma, head and neck, liver or kidney cancer. CDR3s include the opening cysteine and the closing phenylalanine or tryptophan. Fields, in order: clone size, D gene, J gene, V gene, CDR3 protein, CDR3 DNA. D genes are given only for firm matches. Size tells how often a clone was seen (once, few, many) or the class of an expanded clone, and some rows leave it out.

-,-,TRBJ1-1,TRBV6-5,CASSPRVNTEAFF,TGTGCCAGCAGTCCCCGAGTTAACACTGAAGCTTTCTTT
-,-,TRBJ1-1,TRBV6-4,CASSSGHSTEAFF,TGTGCCAGCAGTTCGGGGCATTCCACTGAAGCTTTCTTT
-,-,TRBJ2-7,TRBV5-6,CASSLVIGLGGEQYF,TGTGCCAGCAGCTTGGTAATAGGGCTTGGTGGCGAGCAGTACTTC
-,-,TRBJ2-7,TRBV11-3,CASTNGVPPLAFYEQYF,TGTGCGAGCACTAATGGGGTACCCCCGCTCGCATTCTACGAGCAGTACTTC
-,-,TRBJ1-4,TRBV6-5,CASRGVATNEKLFF,TGTGCCAGCAGAGGCGTTGCAACTAATGAAAAACTGTTTTTT
-,TRBD1,TRBJ1-5,TRBV19,CASGPGTGVF,TGTGCCAGTGGCCCCGGGACAGGGGTTTTT
-,TRBD1,TRBJ1-5,TRBV5-1,CASSYGTGTYQPQHF,TGCGCCAGCAGCTACGGGACAGGGACTTATCAGCCCCAGCATTTT
-,-,TRBJ1-4,TRBV5-1,CASSLGHSGSEKLFF,TGCGCCAGCAGCTTGGGCCACAGCGGCAGCGAAAAACTGTTTTTT
-,TRBD1,TRBJ2-3,TRBV6-1,CASNGQGAADTQYF,TGTGCCAGCAACGGACAGGGGGCAGCAGATACGCAGTATTTT
-,-,TRBJ2-5,TRBV7-2,CASSLPPGGSQETQYF,TGTGCCAGCAGCTTACCCCCTGGGGGGAGTCAAGAGACCCAGTACTTC
-,-,TRBJ1-4,TRBV19,CASSWQFNEKLFF,TGTGCCAGTAGTTGGCAGTTTAATGAAAAACTGTTTTTT
-,-,TRBJ1-5,TRBV19,CASRDSIAPTSNQPQHF,TGTGCCAGTAGGGACAGCATCGCCCCTACAAGCAATCAGCCCCAGCATTTT
-,-,TRBJ1-5,TRBV7-2,CASGLGGQPQHF,TGTGCCAGCGGCCTCGGGGGTCAGCCCCAGCATTTT
-,TRBD1,TRBJ1-1,TRBV5-6,CASTLQGAETEAFF,TGTGCCAGCACCCTCCAGGGGGCAGAGACTGAAGCTTTCTTT
-,TRBD1,TRBJ1-4,TRBV28,CASRGQGIGDEKLFF,TGTGCCAGCCGTGGACAGGGGATTGGTGATGAAAAACTGTTTTTT
-,-,TRBJ1-6,TRBV7-9,CASSLEGSHSPLHF,TGTGCCAGCAGCTTAGAGGGCAGCCATTCACCCCTCCACTTT
-,-,TRBJ2-2,TRBV7-3,CASSLNPGTNTGELFF,TGTGCCAGCAGCTTAAATCCGGGAACGAACACCGGGGAGCTGTTTTTT
-,-,TRBJ1-1,TRBV29-1,CSVGIGGTASGTEAFF,TGCAGCGTGGGAATCGGGGGAACGGCATCGGGCACTGAAGCTTTCTTT
-,-,TRBJ1-2,TRBV19,CASSMDRAVNYGYTF,TGTGCCAGTAGCATGGACCGAGCCGTGAACTATGGCTACACCTTC
-,-,TRBJ2-6,TRBV7-3,CASSTVGANVLTF,TGTGCCAGCAGCACTGTAGGGGCCAACGTCCTGACTTTC
-,-,TRBJ1-2,TRBV18,CASSLQTGPEGYTF,TGTGCCAGCTCACTGCAGACAGGCCCAGAGGGCTACACCTTC
once,-,TRBJ2-2,TRBV28,CASSTGNHGELFF,TGTGCCAGCAGTACAGGGAATCACGGGGAGCTGTTTTTT
-,TRBD1,TRBJ1-2,TRBV7-2,CASSQDRGNYGYTF,TGTGCCAGCAGCCAGGACAGGGGTAACTATGGCTACACCTTC
-,TRBD1,TRBJ2-5,TRBV7-9,CASSPGQGETQYF,TGTGCCAGCAGCCCTGGACAGGGCGAGACCCAGTACTTC